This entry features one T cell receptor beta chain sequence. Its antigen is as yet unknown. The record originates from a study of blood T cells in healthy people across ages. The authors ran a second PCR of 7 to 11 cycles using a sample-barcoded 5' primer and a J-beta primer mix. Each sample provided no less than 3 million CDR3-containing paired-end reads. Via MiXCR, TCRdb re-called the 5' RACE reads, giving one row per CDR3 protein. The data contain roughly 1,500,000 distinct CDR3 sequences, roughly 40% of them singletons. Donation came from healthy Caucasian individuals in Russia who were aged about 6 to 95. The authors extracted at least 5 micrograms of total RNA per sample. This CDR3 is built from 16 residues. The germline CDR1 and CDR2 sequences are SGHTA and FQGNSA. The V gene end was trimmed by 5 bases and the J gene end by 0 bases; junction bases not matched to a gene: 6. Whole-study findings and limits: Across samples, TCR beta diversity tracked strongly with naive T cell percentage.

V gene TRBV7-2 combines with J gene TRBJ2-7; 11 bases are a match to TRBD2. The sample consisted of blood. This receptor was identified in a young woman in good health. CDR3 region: CASSIGTSGFSYEQYF. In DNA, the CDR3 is TGTGCCAGCAGCATTGGGACTAGCGGTTTCTCCTACGAGCAGTACTTC.